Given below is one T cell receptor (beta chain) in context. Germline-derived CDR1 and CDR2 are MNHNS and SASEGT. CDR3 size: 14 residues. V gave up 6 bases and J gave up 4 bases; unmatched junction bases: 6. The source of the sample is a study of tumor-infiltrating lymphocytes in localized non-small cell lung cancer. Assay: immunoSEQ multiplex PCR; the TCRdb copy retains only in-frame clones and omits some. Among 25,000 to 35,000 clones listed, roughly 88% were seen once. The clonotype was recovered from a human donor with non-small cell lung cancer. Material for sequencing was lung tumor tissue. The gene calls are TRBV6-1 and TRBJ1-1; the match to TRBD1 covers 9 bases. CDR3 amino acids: CASRNDRGGTEAFF. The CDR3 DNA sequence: TGTGCCAGCAGGAACGACAGGGGGGGCACTGAAGCTTTCTTT.